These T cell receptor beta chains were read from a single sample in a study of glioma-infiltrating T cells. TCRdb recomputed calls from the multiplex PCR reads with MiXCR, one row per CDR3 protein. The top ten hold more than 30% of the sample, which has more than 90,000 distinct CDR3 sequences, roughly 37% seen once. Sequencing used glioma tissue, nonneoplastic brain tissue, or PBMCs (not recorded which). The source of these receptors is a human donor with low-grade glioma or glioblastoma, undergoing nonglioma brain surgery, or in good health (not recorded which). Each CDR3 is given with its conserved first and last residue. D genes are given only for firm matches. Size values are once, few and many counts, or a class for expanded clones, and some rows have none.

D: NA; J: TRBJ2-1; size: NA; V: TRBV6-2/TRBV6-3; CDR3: CASSAGQLYNKQFF; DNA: TGTGCCAGCAGTGCGGGACAGTTATACAATAAGCAGTTCTTC
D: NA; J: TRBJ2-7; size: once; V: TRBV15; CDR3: CATSRNRDGEQYF; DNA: TGTGCCACCAGCAGAAACAGGGATGGGGAGCAGTACTTC
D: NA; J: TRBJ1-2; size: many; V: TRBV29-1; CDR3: CSVEINYGYTF; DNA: TGCAGCGTCGAAATTAACTATGGCTACACCTTC
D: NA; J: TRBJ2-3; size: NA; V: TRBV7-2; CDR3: CASSRDPNTDTQYF; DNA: TGCGCCAGCAGCCGCGACCCAAACACAGATACGCAGTATTTT
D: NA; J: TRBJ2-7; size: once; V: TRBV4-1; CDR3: CASGQEGEYEQYF; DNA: TGCGCCAGCGGCCAAGAGGGAGAATACGAGCAGTACTTC
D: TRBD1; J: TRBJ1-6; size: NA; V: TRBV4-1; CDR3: CASSGSGTDYNSPLHF; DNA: TGCGCCAGCAGCGGGAGCGGGACAGATTATAACTCACCCCTCCACTTT
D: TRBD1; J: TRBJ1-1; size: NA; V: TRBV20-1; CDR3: CSASATGGVRVVTEAFF; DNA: TGCAGTGCTAGCGCAACAGGGGGCGTAAGGGTGGTCACTGAAGCTTTCTTT
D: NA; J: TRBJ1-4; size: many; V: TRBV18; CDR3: CASSPDSEKLFF; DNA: TGTGCCAGCTCACCCGACAGCGAAAAACTGTTTTTT
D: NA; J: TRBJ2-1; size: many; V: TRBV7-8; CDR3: CASSLDGGLYNEQFF; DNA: TGTGCCAGCAGCTTAGACGGGGGGCTATACAATGAGCAGTTCTTC
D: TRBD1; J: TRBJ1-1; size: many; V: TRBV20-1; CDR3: CSAPGTGASIAFF; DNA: TGCAGTGCTCCTGGGACAGGGGCTAGTATAGCTTTCTTT
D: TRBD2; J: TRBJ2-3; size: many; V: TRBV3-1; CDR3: CASSLSGGPDTQYF; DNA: TGTGCCAGCAGCCTTAGCGGGGGGCCAGATACGCAGTATTTT
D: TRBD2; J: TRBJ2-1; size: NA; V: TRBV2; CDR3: CASNVPGTREFF; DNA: TGTGCCAGCAATGTTCCCGGGACTAGAGAGTTCTTC
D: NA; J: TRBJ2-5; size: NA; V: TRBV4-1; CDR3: CASSQEGDQETQYF; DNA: TGCGCCAGCAGCCAAGAGGGGGATCAAGAGACCCAGTACTTC
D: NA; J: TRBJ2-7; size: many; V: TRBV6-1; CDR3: CASSQQGNLGEQYF; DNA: TGTGCCAGCAGTCAACAGGGAAATTTAGGCGAGCAGTACTTC
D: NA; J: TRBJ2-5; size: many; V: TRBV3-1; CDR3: CASSLGHNKETQYF; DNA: TGTGCCAGCAGCCTGGGACACAACAAAGAGACCCAGTACTTC
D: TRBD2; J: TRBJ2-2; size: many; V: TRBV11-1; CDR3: CASSLGLAAGELFF; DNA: TGTGCCAGCAGCTTAGGACTAGCTGCCGGGGAGCTGTTTTTT
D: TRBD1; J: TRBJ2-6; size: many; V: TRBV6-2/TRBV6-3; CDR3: CASSPLGQGAPGANVLTF; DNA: TGTGCCAGCAGTCCCCTTGGACAGGGGGCGCCGGGGGCCAACGTCCTGACTTTC
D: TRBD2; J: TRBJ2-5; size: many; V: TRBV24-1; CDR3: CATSERTSETQYF; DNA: TGTGCCACCAGTGAAAGGACTAGTGAGACCCAGTACTTC
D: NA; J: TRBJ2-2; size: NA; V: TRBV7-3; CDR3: CASSPPGTGELFF; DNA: TGTGCCAGCAGCCCACCGGGCACCGGGGAGCTGTTTTTT
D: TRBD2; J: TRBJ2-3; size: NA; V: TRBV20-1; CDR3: CSASWTSGRIDTDTQYF; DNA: TGCAGTGCTAGCTGGACTAGCGGGAGGATCGACACAGATACGCAGTATTTT
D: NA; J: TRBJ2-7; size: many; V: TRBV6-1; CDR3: CASSSPGTSTYEQYF; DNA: TGTGCCAGCAGTTCCCCCGGGACAAGCACCTACGAGCAGTACTTC
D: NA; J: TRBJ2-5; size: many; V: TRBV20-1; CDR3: CRAGEETQYF; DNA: TGCAGAGCAGGCGAAGAGACCCAGTACTTC
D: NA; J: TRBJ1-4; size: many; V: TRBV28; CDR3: CASSRPYDGKLFF; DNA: TGTGCCAGCAGTCGCCCCTACGATGGAAAACTGTTTTTT
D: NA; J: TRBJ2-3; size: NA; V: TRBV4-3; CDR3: CASRLTGDHSTQYF; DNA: TGCGCCAGCAGACTGACAGGAGATCACAGTACGCAGTATTTT
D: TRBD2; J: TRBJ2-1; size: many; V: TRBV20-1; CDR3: CSAGLFGGSSYNEQFF; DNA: TGCAGTGCAGGTCTATTCGGGGGGAGCTCCTACAATGAGCAGTTCTTC
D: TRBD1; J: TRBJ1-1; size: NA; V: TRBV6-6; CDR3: CASSYHGDRVPAFF; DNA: TGTGCCAGCAGTTACCACGGGGACAGGGTGCCGGCTTTCTTT
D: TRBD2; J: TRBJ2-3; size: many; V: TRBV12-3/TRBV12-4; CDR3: CASSPRTSGRGNTQYF; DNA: TGTGCCAGCAGTCCACGGACTAGCGGGAGGGGGAATACGCAGTATTTT
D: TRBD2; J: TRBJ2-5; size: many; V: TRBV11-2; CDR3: CASSATPGGETQYF; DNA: TGTGCCAGCAGCGCCACTCCGGGAGGGGAGACCCAGTACTTC
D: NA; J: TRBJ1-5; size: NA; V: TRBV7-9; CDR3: CANSRKGRQPQHF; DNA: TGTGCCAACAGCCGCAAGGGGAGGCAGCCCCAGCATTTT
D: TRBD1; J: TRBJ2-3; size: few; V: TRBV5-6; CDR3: CASSRDRRSMGTQYF; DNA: TGTGCCAGCAGTCGGGACAGACGGTCAATGGGTACGCAGTATTTT
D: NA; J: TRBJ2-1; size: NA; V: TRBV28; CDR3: CASNRQQYEQFF; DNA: TGTGCCAGCAATAGGCAGCAATACGAGCAGTTCTTC
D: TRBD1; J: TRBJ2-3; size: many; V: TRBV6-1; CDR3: CASRADRGADTQYF; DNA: TGTGCCAGCAGAGCGGACAGGGGCGCAGATACGCAGTATTTT
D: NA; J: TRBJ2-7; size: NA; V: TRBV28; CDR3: CASGLVGSGYEQYF; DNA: TGTGCCAGCGGTTTAGTGGGGTCGGGCTACGAGCAGTACTTC
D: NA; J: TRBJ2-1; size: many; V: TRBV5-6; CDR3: CASSLRQAYNEQFF; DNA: TGTGCCAGCAGCTTGAGACAGGCTTACAATGAGCAGTTCTTC
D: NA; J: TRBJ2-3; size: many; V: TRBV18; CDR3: CASSPGGTDTQYF; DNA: TGTGCCAGCTCACCCGGCGGCACAGATACGCAGTATTTT
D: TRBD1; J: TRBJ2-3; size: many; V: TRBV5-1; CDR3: CASSFTGASTDTQYF; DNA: TGCGCCAGCAGCTTTACAGGGGCAAGCACAGATACGCAGTATTTT
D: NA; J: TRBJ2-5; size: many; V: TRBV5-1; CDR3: CASHSIERGTQYF; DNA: TGCGCCAGCCATAGTATAGAACGTGGGACCCAGTACTTC
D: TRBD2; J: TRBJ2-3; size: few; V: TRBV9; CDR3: CASSVRVRLAGGDTQYF; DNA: TGTGCCAGCAGCGTAAGAGTGAGACTAGCGGGAGGGGATACGCAGTATTTT
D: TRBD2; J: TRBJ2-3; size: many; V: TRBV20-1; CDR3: CSATRAGGSDTQYF; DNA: TGCAGTGCTACTCGAGCGGGGGGGTCAGATACGCAGTATTTT
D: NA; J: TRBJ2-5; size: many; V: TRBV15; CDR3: CATSDGKVQETQYF; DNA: TGTGCCACCAGCGACGGAAAAGTACAAGAGACCCAGTACTTC
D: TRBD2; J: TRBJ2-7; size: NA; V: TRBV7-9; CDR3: CASSTRTSGGDWEQYF; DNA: TGTGCCAGCAGCACCAGGACTAGCGGGGGGGATTGGGAGCAGTACTTC
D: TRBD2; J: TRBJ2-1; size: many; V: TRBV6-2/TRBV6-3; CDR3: CASPGGREQFF; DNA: TGTGCCAGCCCCGGGGGGAGAGAGCAGTTCTTC
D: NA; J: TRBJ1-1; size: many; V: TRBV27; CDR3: CASSTHRAQGTEAFF; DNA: TGTGCCAGCAGTACCCACAGGGCCCAGGGGACTGAAGCTTTCTTT
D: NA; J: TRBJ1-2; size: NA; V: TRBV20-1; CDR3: CSAGESSYGYTF; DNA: TGCAGTGCCGGAGAGTCCAGCTATGGCTACACCTTC
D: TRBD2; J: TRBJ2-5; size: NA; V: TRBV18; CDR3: CATNSGTSGAQETQYF; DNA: TGTGCCACCAATTCCGGGACTAGCGGGGCCCAAGAGACCCAGTACTTC
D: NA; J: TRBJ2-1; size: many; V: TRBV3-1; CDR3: CASSQVPSAGRYEQFF; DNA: TGTGCCAGCAGCCAAGTCCCCTCGGCGGGGCGCTATGAGCAGTTCTTC
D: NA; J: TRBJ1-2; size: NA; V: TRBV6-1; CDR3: CASRNPGLDGYTF; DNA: TGTGCCAGCAGGAACCCGGGGCTGGATGGCTACACCTTC
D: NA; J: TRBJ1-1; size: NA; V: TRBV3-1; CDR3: CACRGERMKAFF; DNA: TGTGCCTGCAGAGGGGAGAGAATGAAAGCTTTCTTT
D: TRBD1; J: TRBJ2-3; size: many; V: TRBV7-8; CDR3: CASSSLAKGAHTDTQYF; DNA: TGTGCCAGCAGCTCACTTGCAAAGGGGGCCCACACAGATACGCAGTATTTT
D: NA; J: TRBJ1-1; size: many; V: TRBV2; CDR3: CASGRNTEAFF; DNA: TGTGCCAGCGGTCGGAACACTGAAGCTTTCTTT